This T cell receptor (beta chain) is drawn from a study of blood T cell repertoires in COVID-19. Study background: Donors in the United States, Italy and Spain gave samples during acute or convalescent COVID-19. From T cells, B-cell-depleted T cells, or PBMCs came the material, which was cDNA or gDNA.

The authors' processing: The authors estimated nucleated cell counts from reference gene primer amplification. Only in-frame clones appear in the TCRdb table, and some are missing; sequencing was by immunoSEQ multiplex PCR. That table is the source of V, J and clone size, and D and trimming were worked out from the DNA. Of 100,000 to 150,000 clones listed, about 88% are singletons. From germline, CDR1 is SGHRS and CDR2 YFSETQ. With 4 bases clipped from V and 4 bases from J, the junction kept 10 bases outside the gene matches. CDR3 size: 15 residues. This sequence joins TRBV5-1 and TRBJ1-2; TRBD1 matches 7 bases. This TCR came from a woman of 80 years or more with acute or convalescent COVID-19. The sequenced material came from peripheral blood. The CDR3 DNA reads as TGCGCCAGCAGCCAAAACGCCGGGACAGCCTATGGCTACACCTTC. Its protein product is CASSQNAGTAYGYTF.